The sequence of this TCR delta chain was determined in a study of gamma-delta T cells after stem cell transplantation. TCRdb reanalysed the RT-PCR reads with CATT. The sample has thousands of delta-chain clones; around 25% are singletons. This clone was recorded a few times. Germline loops: CDR1 GEAIGNYY, CDR2 EKD. Trimming pared 3 bases from V and 3 bases from J, leaving 31 bases between. The CDR3 spans 20 residues. This receptor was identified in a human donor. It is not recorded whose cells these are; they may come from a transplant donor. The chain has TRDV2 and TRDJ1, with D perhaps TRDD3 (6 bases). Input material: gamma-delta T cells. The CDR3 loop is CACDSIHGVRSGDVADKLIF. For the CDR3, the DNA is TGTGCCTGTGACTCGATACACGGGGTACGGTCTGGGGACGTGGCCGATAAACTCATCTTT.